Shown below are 2 T cell receptor beta chains from a single sample sequenced in a study of molecular identifiers for immune sequencing clone quantification. TCRdb analysed the PCR reads with MiXCR anew, one entry per CDR3 protein. The sample yields over 50,000 distinct CDR3 sequences, more than 35% seen once. What was sequenced was naive CD8+ T cells from blood, with Jurkat cell RNA spiked in. Subset here: FACS-sorted CD8+CD4-CCR7+CD45RA+ naive T cells. The receptors shown here come from a human donor in good health. Some libraries in this study had Jurkat cell RNA spiked in.

The CDR3 spells CASSVDMRRGADTQYF. In DNA, the CDR3 is TGTGCCAGCAGCGTAGATATGCGGAGAGGTGCAGATACGCAGTATTTT. V usage is TRBV9 and J usage is TRBJ2-3; D uncertain. Germline-derived CDR1 and CDR2 are SGDLS and YYNGEE. This CDR3 is built from 16 residues. Trimming removed 0 bases from V and 4 bases from J, with 15 bases in between.

V usage is TRBV9 and J usage is TRBJ2-3, with a possible D match to TRBD2 (6 bases). Germline CDR1 is SGDLS and CDR2 is YYNGEE. The V end was cut by 3 bases, the J end by 0 bases, with 11 bases between. This CDR3 comprises 15 residues. CDR3 coding DNA: TGTGCCAGCAGCGCTAGGGACTTTAGCACAGATACGCAGTATTTT. It translates to CASSARDFSTDTQYF.